The rows below give T cell receptor beta chains drawn from one sample of a study of blood T cell repertoires in COVID-19. Profiled with immunoSEQ multiplex PCR; TCRdb holds only in-frame clones, not every one. Among fewer than 300,000 clones, 86% were seen once, and the ten largest hold around 10%. The specimen was peripheral blood. The receptors shown here come from a man aged 50-60 years with COVID-19, enrolled during active disease. Both conserved end residues are part of each CDR3.

TRBJ2-1	TRBV7-9	CASSLVQLEGNEQFF
TRBJ1-2	TRBV3-1/TRBV3-2	CASEGGGASYGYTF
TRBJ2-1	TRBV7-9	CASSLPLRLAAYNEQFF
TRBJ1-6	TRBV5-1	CASSSGNSPLHF
TRBJ2-1	TRBV28	CASSNQGYEQFF
TRBJ2-1	TRBV5-1	CASSLAGTHNNEQFF
TRBJ2-3	TRBV7-3	CASSPGNWGTDTQYF
TRBJ2-4	TRBV6-5	CASSFGGGSIQYF
TRBJ2-2	TRBV28	CASSQDRGLAGSGELFF
TRBJ1-1	TRBV6-2/TRBV6-3	CASSSGQGHREAFF
TRBJ2-7	TRBV23-1	CASSQPGHAYEQYF
TRBJ2-2	TRBV7-2	CASSLYGQANTGELFF
TRBJ2-2	TRBV11-2	CASSLVVRELFF
TRBJ2-3	TRBV4-2	CASSLSRGPSTDTQYF
TRBJ1-3	TRBV5-6	CASSLPPGDKASGNTIYF
TRBJ2-7	TRBV7-2	CASAPRGTVTYEQYF
TRBJ2-3	TRBV6-2/TRBV6-3	CASSNLAIGTDTQYF
TRBJ1-3	TRBV28	CASSFEGLDTIYF
TRBJ2-5	TRBV13	CASSFTDQETQYF
TRBJ1-2	TRBV6-5	CASRPQGNPYGYTF
TRBJ2-5	TRBV4-3	CASSQGTGGETQYF
TRBJ1-2	TRBV5-5	CASSPDRSYGYTF
TRBJ2-7	TRBV4-3	CASSLDSTGGEQYF
TRBJ1-4	TRBV5-5	CASSFETGGNEKLFF
TRBJ2-2	TRBV7-9	CASSLVSLAGTGELFF
TRBJ1-2	TRBV3-1/TRBV3-2	CASSPQGQGVGYGYTF
TRBJ2-3	TRBV10-2	CASTRQGALDTQYF
TRBJ2-5	TRBV9	CASSVGSDGETQYF
TRBJ1-1	TRBV2	CASSGQNTEAFF
TRBJ1-5	TRBV4-1	CASSQAVPEPQHF
TRBJ2-3	TRBV6-1	CASSEAPTSGNLDTQYF
TRBJ1-5	TRBV6-1	CASSEGLSNQPQHF
TRBJ2-6	TRBV7-3	CASSVIGASGANVLTF
TRBJ2-6	TRBV30	CAWRASGANVLTF
TRBJ2-1	TRBV11-2	CASSGTGLAGAYSYNEQFF
TRBJ1-2	TRBV10-3	CATTGNYSGYTF
TRBJ2-7	TRBV28	CASSGGVGAYEQYF
TRBJ2-1	TRBV5-1	CASRVLAGGEVEQFF
TRBJ1-1	TRBV6-5	CASSLSVLNTEAFF
TRBJ2-7	TRBV24-1	CATPAGVTYEQYF
TRBJ2-4	TRBV5-4	CASSLEGVGTSAKNIQYF
TRBJ2-1	TRBV19	CASSRTGTGNEQFF